This is a list of T cell receptor beta chains from one sample in a study of blood T cells in healthy people across ages. TCRdb redid the calling of the 5' RACE reads with MiXCR, one entry per CDR3 protein. Here the sample spans 1.5 million or so distinct CDR3 sequences, approximately 43% being singletons. The sample was blood. These receptors were obtained from a woman younger than 30 in good health. Both conserved end residues are part of each CDR3. A D gene is named only where the DNA matches it firmly. Clone sizes are given selectively: once, few, many, or a class where the clone is expanded.

>TRBJ2-3|TRBV2|NA|NA
TGTGCCAGCAGTCGGGACCCCACCACAGATACGCAGTATTTT
CASSRDPTTDTQYF
>TRBJ2-5|TRBV6-2/TRBV6-3|TRBD2|NA
TGTGCCAGCAGTTACCCAAACGGACTAGCGGGTTACCAAGAGACCCAGTACTTC
CASSYPNGLAGYQETQYF
>TRBJ2-7|TRBV20-1|TRBD2|NA
TGCAGTGCTAGAGATTGGCGGGAGAGCTCCTACGAGCAGTACTTC
CSARDWRESSYEQYF
>TRBJ1-5|TRBV12-3/TRBV12-4|NA|NA
TGTGCCAGCAGTCCCAGTTTCCAGCCCCAGCATTTT
CASSPSFQPQHF
>TRBJ2-1|TRBV6-6|TRBD2|NA
TGTGCGGCCAAACTAGCGGGAGGTGAGCAGTTCTTC
CAAKLAGGEQFF
>TRBJ2-4|TRBV30|NA|NA
TGTGCCTGGGGGACGGGGACCCACATTCAGTACTTC
CAWGTGTHIQYF
>TRBJ2-7|TRBV20-1|TRBD1|few
TGCAGTGCCTCGGACAGGGGAGAGTACGAGCAGTACTTC
CSASDRGEYEQYF
>TRBJ1-2|TRBV27|NA|few
TGTGCCAGCAGTTACGACAGGAGAACTAACTATGGCTACACCTTC
CASSYDRRTNYGYTF
>TRBJ2-2|TRBV7-2|NA|few
TGTGCCAGCAGCCCTGGACGGTGGAACACCGGGGAGCTGTTTTTT
CASSPGRWNTGELFF
>TRBJ1-2|TRBV6-5|NA|few
TGTGCCAGCAGTAACGGCCCCTCTTGGGGCTACACCTTC
CASSNGPSWGYTF
>TRBJ2-2|TRBV14|TRBD1|NA
TGTGCCAGCAGCTTCACAGGGGGCCTCACCGGGGAGCTGTTTTTT
CASSFTGGLTGELFF
>TRBJ2-7|TRBV16|TRBD2|few
TGTGCCAGCAGCCGGCTCTGGACTAGCGGCTCCTACGAGCAGTACTTC
CASSRLWTSGSYEQYF
>TRBJ2-7|TRBV6-6|NA|few
TGTGCCAGCAGCACCAGCGGCGAGCAGTACTTC
CASSTSGEQYF
>TRBJ2-7|TRBV29-1|NA|NA
TGCAGCGTCCGAACGACGTGGAGCTCCTACGAGCAGTACTTC
CSVRTTWSSYEQYF
>TRBJ2-3|TRBV29-1|NA|NA
TGCAGCGGACACGCGGCCCACACAGATACGCAGTATTTT
CSGHAAHTDTQYF
>TRBJ2-7|TRBV9|NA|few
TGTGCCAGCAGCAAAACTAGCTCCTACGAGCAGTACTTC
CASSKTSSYEQYF
>TRBJ2-5|TRBV11-2|NA|NA
TGTGCCAGCAGCCCCGGACCTGAAGAGACCCAGTACTTC
CASSPGPEETQYF
>TRBJ2-5|TRBV5-1|NA|NA
TGCGCCAGCAGCTTCTGGACAGAAGAGACCCAGTACTTC
CASSFWTEETQYF
>TRBJ2-7|TRBV12-5|NA|NA
TGTGCTAGTGGTTCTCGGGAGAGAACATACGAGCAGTACTTC
CASGSRERTYEQYF
>TRBJ2-1|TRBV4-1|NA|NA
TGCGCCAGCAGCCTGGGTTTGAGTGACATGGGCAATGAGCAGTTCTTC
CASSLGLSDMGNEQFF
>TRBJ2-1|TRBV6-2/TRBV6-3|NA|few
TGTGCCAGCAGTTACGGGGGGAGACAATCGTACAATGAGCAGTTCTTC
CASSYGGRQSYNEQFF
>TRBJ1-2|TRBV4-3|NA|NA
TGCGCCAGCAGCCAAGATCCCCAGAACTATGGCTACACCTTC
CASSQDPQNYGYTF
>TRBJ1-6|TRBV20-1|NA|few
TGCAGTGCTAAACACCTATCTAATTCACCCCTCCACTTT
CSAKHLSNSPLHF
>TRBJ2-1|TRBV20-1|NA|NA
TGCAGTGCGCCCTTGGGCGATGAGCAGTTCTTC
CSAPLGDEQFF
>TRBJ2-7|TRBV30|TRBD2|NA
TGTGCCTGGAATTATAGGACTAGCGGGCGAGCCTACGAGCAGTACTTC
CAWNYRTSGRAYEQYF
>TRBJ2-1|TRBV6-2/TRBV6-3|TRBD1|NA
TGTGCCAGCAGTTACTTTCCTGCGGACAGGGGCAATGAGCAGTTCTTC
CASSYFPADRGNEQFF
>TRBJ2-1|TRBV5-1|TRBD2|NA
TGCGCCAGCAGCTCGACTAGCGGGAGGCGCCTAAGATACAATGAGCAGTTCTTC
CASSSTSGRRLRYNEQFF
>TRBJ2-7|TRBV4-3|NA|NA
TGCGCCAGCAGCCAAGATGTGACTTTCACCTACGAGCAGTACTTC
CASSQDVTFTYEQYF
>TRBJ1-2|TRBV12-3/TRBV12-4|TRBD1|NA
TGTGCCAGCAGTTTGACCCGGACAGGGGGTCCGAGCTACACCTTC
CASSLTRTGGPSYTF
>TRBJ1-2|TRBV20-1|NA|NA
TGCAGTGCTAGATGGGCAGGGGTGGACTATGGCTACACCTTC
CSARWAGVDYGYTF
>TRBJ2-5|TRBV7-9|NA|NA
TGTGCCAGCAGCTTAGCGCGCCGGACTACTAACTCCAATGAGCAGTACTTC
CASSLARRTTNSNEQYF
>TRBJ2-1|TRBV7-2|TRBD2|NA
TGTGCCAGTCAGCTAGCGGGAGGGTTCAATGAGCAGTTCTTC
CASQLAGGFNEQFF
>TRBJ2-7|TRBV20-1|TRBD1|NA
TGCAGTGGCCGCCGGCGGCAGGGGGTTGGCGAGCAGTACTTC
CSGRRRQGVGEQYF
>TRBJ2-3|TRBV29-1|NA|few
TGCAGCGTTGCATCGGCTCAGAGGACAGATACGCAGTATTTT
CSVASAQRTDTQYF
>TRBJ2-5|TRBV7-3|TRBD2|few
TGTGCCAGCAGCTTAATAGCGGGAGTTGGGGAGACCCAGTACTTC
CASSLIAGVGETQYF
>TRBJ2-2|TRBV15|NA|once
TGTGCCACCAGCCCCGGGTCCTCCTACACCGGGGAGCTGTTTTTT
CATSPGSSYTGELFF
>TRBJ2-7|TRBV20-1|TRBD2|NA
TGCAGTGCTAGCGAGGGACTAGAGTACGAGCAGTACTTC
CSASEGLEYEQYF
>TRBJ2-5|TRBV7-2|TRBD2|NA
TGTGCCAGCAGCTTAGCAGGGAGGGCCGTTGAGACCCAGTACTTC
CASSLAGRAVETQYF
>TRBJ2-5|TRBV29-1|NA|NA
TGCAGCGTTGAAGATCTGGGGGACCAAGAGACCCAGTACTTC
CSVEDLGDQETQYF
>TRBJ1-5|TRBV4-1|NA|few
TGCGCCAGAAGCCAAGTCGGCAGCGACTATAGCAATCAGCCCCAGCATTTT
CARSQVGSDYSNQPQHF